A selection of T cell receptor beta chains follows, all from one sample in a study of shared clonotypes between healthy human individuals. Only in-frame clones appear in the TCRdb table, and some are missing; sequencing was by immunoSEQ multiplex PCR. The repertoire has around 2,000,000 clones, 95% of them found once; the top ten carry 0.13%. The sequenced sample was naive CD4+ T cells sorted from blood. All receptors come from a man aged 18 to 29 in good health. CDR3s include the opening cysteine and the closing phenylalanine or tryptophan. The D gene is left open where the match is weak. Clone size is shown for a subset of rows, as once, few, many or a class of expanded clone.

cdr3_nt cdr3_aa j_call d_call v_call clone_size
TGTGCCAGCAGCTTAGACAGGGGCGGAGAGCAGTACTTC CASSLDRGGEQYF TRBJ2-7 TRBD1 TRBV5-6 .
TGTGCCGTCCTAAAAAGGCAGGGCGGTGAAAAACTGTTTTTT CAVLKRQGGEKLFF TRBJ1-4 . TRBV6-1 .
TGTGCCAGCAGTGCAAGCCGACAGTTGAACACTGAAGCTTTCTTT CASSASRQLNTEAFF TRBJ1-1 . TRBV2 .
TGTGCCTGGAGAGGCAGGGGTATTTTTAATTCACCCCTCCACTTT CAWRGRGIFNSPLHF TRBJ1-6 . TRBV30 .
TGTGCCAGCATATCAGGCTACGTTCTCCGGGAGACCCAGTACTTC CASISGYVLRETQYF TRBJ2-5 . TRBV6-1 .
TGCGCCAGCAGCCCACTCGGGTCGCGTTATGGCTACACCTTC CASSPLGSRYGYTF TRBJ1-2 . TRBV5-1 .
TGCGCCAGCCCCATCAATCCGGGACCCTTATACGAGCAGTACTTC CASPINPGPLYEQYF TRBJ2-7 . TRBV5-1 .
TGTGCCAGCAGTAAGGGACAGGCGAACACTGAAGCTTTCTTT CASSKGQANTEAFF TRBJ1-1 TRBD1 TRBV28 .
TGTGCCATCAGTTGGGAGAGAAGCTATGGCTACACCTTC CAISWERSYGYTF TRBJ1-2 . TRBV10-3 .
TGTGCCAGCTCACCGGGGATATACACTGAAGCTTTCTTT CASSPGIYTEAFF TRBJ1-1 . TRBV18 .
TGTGCCAGCAGCGTAGATCAGTTGGGCTACACCTTC CASSVDQLGYTF TRBJ1-2 . TRBV9 once
TGTGCCAGCAGTGAAGAAGGCGTGGGGACGGGGCAGTACTTC CASSEEGVGTGQYF TRBJ2-7 . TRBV2 .
TGCGCCAGCAGCAGAGGACAGGGGGCTATGTCGACAGATACGCAGTATTTT CASSRGQGAMSTDTQYF TRBJ2-3 TRBD1 TRBV5-1 .
TGTGCCAGCAGCTTGAGGGGACAGTACACTGAGCAGTTCTTC CASSLRGQYTEQFF TRBJ2-1 TRBD1 TRBV5-6 .
TGTGCCAGCAGTGCTCAACAGGGCTACGAGCAGTACTTC CASSAQQGYEQYF TRBJ2-7 . TRBV6-1 .
TGTGCCAGCAGTGAAAGAAGGGGCAGGAATGAAAAACTGTTTTTT CASSERRGRNEKLFF TRBJ1-4 . TRBV6-1 .
TGTGCCAGCAGTAACTTCAGGGTCGGGAGGGGCTACACCTTC CASSNFRVGRGYTF TRBJ1-2 . TRBV6-1 .
TGTGCCACCAGCCGTGGAGGGATGAGCAATCAGCCCCAGCATTTT CATSRGGMSNQPQHF TRBJ1-5 . TRBV19 .